A single TCR beta chain is shown here with its context. Its antigen specificity is not known. A much more abundant neighbour one base away suggests this may be a read error. The protocol used for the library was 5' RACE. TCRdb names Illumina HiSeq 2500 as the instrument used. A second PCR of about 6 to 12 cycles was performed with a sample-barcoded 5' primer and a J-beta primer mix. A template-switch 5' adaptor carrying 12 random nucleotides introduced a unique molecular identifier onto each TCR beta cDNA molecule. Each sample yielded at least 3 million CDR3-containing paired-end reads. First-strand cDNA was synthesized from all RNA with the Mint cDNA synthesis kit, primed by a TRBC-specific oligonucleotide. Following uracil-DNA glycosylase treatment, a first 18-cycle PCR with universal primers M1SS and BC2_uni_R was performed on all cDNA. In the original analysis: Each sample was normalized by randomly selecting 1 million high-quality reads, each carrying a distinct molecular identifier. Instead of being binned into consensus sequences, reads that shared molecular identifiers were thrown out. MiTCR, run with a Q25 quality threshold and the strictest error-elimination algorithm, handled CDR3 identification, clonotype clustering and error correction. A nonparametric unseen species model with Euler transformation was used to estimate lower-bound total TCR beta diversity. The public reads were reprocessed in TCRdb via fastp at Q25 and MiXCR, keeping in-frame beta chains. All rows with the same CDR3 protein become a single entry with the most common DNA and genes. TCRdb's processing, not the authors' own work, is the source of the V and J calls. Counted in this sample were around 500,000 distinct CDR3 sequences; roughly 48% of them appeared once. The ten largest clones represent around 23% of the sample.

Systemically healthy Caucasian individuals from Russia, some 40 in total and aged about 6 to 90 years, were included as donors. Ten milliliters of peripheral blood were drawn from each donor into EDTA-treated Vacutainer tubes. Ficoll-Paque density-gradient centrifugation was used to isolate PBMCs, with at least 7 million per sample. Total RNA was extracted from PBMCs with Trizol reagent, with at least 6 micrograms obtained per sample. Naive CD45RAhigh/CD27high T cell percentages were measured by flow cytometry on a PBMC aliquot from every donor. The data were taken from a study of blood T cells in healthy people across ages (dated by TCRdb to 2015 to 2017). General notes on the study: In model experiments, roughly one uniquely barcoded TCR beta cDNA molecule per two T cells was captured by template switching. Using deep sequencing normalized with unique cDNA molecular identifiers, the study measured how TCR beta repertoire diversity changes with age. The donors were split into four age groups: young (average around 15 years), middle-aged (about 40), aged (around 67) and long-lived (roughly 77). To avoid experimental bias, donors of different ages were randomly spread across the sequencing lanes. Using the same blood draw, the study looked at two additional independent replicas of 1 million unique cDNA reads for two donors, one aged 18 to 30 and the other aged 80 or older.

The CDR1 and CDR2 encoded by the germline V gene are MGHDK and SYGVNS. Including the terminal cysteine and phenylalanine, the CDR3 comprises 11 residues. Kept here is only the CDR3 DNA, which spans 33 bases and is read in frame from base 1. V lost 6 bases and J lost 4 bases; the stretch between them is 6 bases long. What the study reported, not specific to this receptor: Conclusive comparison of naive and antigen-experienced compartments was prevented by the profiling of bulk unsorted PBMCs. Because the CMV infection status of the donors was unknown, age-related changes in expanded clonotypes may potentially have been confounded. Compared with the aged group, more naive CD4+ T cells, fewer expanded clones and increased TCR diversity were shown by the long-lived group, suggesting age selection. Estimates of total diversity based on one million sequenced T cells were considered lower bounds and underestimates. Observed TCR beta diversity correlated strongly with the percentage of naive T cells measured by flow cytometry. As age increased, observed TCR beta diversity per million T cells dropped in a roughly linear way, and a significant reduction was already evident by age approximately 40.

The V and J genes are TRBV25-1 and TRBJ1-1, with TRBD1 perhaps the D gene, on 5 matching bases. The receptor comes from a man at least 80 years old in good health. Sequencing was done on a sample of blood. In nucleotides, the sequence is TGTGCCAGCAGAAGGGGCACTGAAGCTTTCTTT. This gives the protein CASRRGTEAFF.